The 4 T cell receptor beta chains below all came from one sample that was sequenced in a study of cytomegalovirus exposure and HLA in healthy donors. The PCR contained 60 Vbeta and 13 Jbeta primers. This table comes from immunoSEQ multiplex PCR, and its TCRdb copy is limited to in-frame clones, with some not included. The table shows 200,000 to 250,000 clones, with 75% to 90% occurring only once. What was sequenced was PBMCs. The source of these receptors is a woman between 18 and 29 years old in good health and CMV-seronegative.

This clone was seen only once. V is TRBV27 and J is TRBJ2-1; maybe TRBD2 (5 bases). The CDR3 covers 12 residues. Germline loops: CDR1 MNHEY, CDR2 SMNVEV (reference sequence). V lost 5 bases and J lost 8, with 10 bases in between. CDR3 DNA: TGTGCCAGCAGTGGGCTAGCCGATGAGCAGTTCTTC. Its translation is CASSGLADEQFF.

This clone has only one observation. This chain joins TRBV19 and TRBJ2-5; 8 bases fit TRBD2. CDR3 length equals 14 residues. The trim removed 3 bases at V and 5 bases at J, leaving 5 bases unmatched. CDR1 is LNHDA, CDR2 SQIVND, per germline (reference sequence). CDR3 nucleotides: TGTGCCAGTAGTATTTCGGGAGGGGGGGAGACCCAGTACTTC. It yields the protein CASSISGGGETQYF.

For this clone: A junction end diverges from the germline sequence, so it may reflect a read error. The chain has TRBV19 and TRBJ2-5; TRBD2 matches at 11 bases. The DNA end lines up better with TRBJ2-7; the J call may be wrong. CDR1 and CDR2 from the germline V gene are LNHDA and SQIVND (reference sequence). This CDR3 spans 14 amino acids. The CDR3 sequence: CASRIAGGRIEQYF. In nucleotides, the CDR3 is TGTGCCAGTAGGATAGCGGGGGGGCGGATCGAGCAGTACTTC.

This clone has more than one count but fewer than ten. V is TRBV2 and J is TRBJ2-5; 11 bases line up with TRBD2. Germline V gene sequence: CDR1 SNHLY, CDR2 FYNNEI. CDR3 length: 15 amino acids. V dropped 2 bases and J dropped 2; count of bases not matched to a gene: 1. The DNA of the CDR3 is TGTGCCAGCAGTGAAATAGCGGGGGGGCAAGAGACCCAGTACTTC. This gives the protein CASSEIAGGQETQYF.